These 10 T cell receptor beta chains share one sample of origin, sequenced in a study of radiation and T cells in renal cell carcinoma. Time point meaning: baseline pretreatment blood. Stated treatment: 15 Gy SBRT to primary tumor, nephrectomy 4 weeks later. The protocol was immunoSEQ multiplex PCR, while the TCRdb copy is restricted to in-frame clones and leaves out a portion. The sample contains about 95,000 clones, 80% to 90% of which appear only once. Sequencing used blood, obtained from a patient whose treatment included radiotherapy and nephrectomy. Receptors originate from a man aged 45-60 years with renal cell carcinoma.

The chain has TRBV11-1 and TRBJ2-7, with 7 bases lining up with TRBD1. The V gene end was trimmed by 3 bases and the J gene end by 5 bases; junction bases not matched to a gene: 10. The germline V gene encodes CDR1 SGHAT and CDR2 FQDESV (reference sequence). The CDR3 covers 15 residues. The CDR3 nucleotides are TGTGCCAGCAGCTTCCTTGGACAGGCCTCGGACGAGCAGTACTTC. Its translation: CASSFLGQASDEQYF.

CDR3: CASSSQAGVQFF. The DNA for the CDR3 is TGTGCCAGCAGCTCTCAAGCGGGGGTGCAGTTCTTC. The chain is built from TRBV6-1 and TRBJ2-1; TRBD2 aligns across 8 bases. The trim removed 6 bases at V and 12 bases at J, leaving 7 bases unmatched. The CDR3 runs to 12 residues. Germline-derived CDR1 and CDR2 are MNHNS and SASEGT.

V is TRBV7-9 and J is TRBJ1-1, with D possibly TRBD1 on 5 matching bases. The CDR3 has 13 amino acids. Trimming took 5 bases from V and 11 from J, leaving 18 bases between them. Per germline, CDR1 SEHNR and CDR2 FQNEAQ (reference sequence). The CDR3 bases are TGTGCCAGCAGCCCCCAAGGGGTCCTGGGGGCTTTCTTT. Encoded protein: CASSPQGVLGAFF.

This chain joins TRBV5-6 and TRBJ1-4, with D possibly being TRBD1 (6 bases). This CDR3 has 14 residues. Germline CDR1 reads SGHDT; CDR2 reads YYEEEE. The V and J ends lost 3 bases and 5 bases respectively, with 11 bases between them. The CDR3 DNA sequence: TGTGCCAGCAGCTGGAGACAGGCAAATGAAAAACTGTTTTTT. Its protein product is CASSWRQANEKLFF.

The CDR3 region is CAWMWTSGEQFF. The CDR3 coding sequence is TGTGCCTGGATGTGGACTAGCGGCGAGCAGTTCTTC. This chain links TRBV30 with TRBJ2-1; 10 positions match TRBD2. Trimming took 4 bases from V and 10 from J; bases not matched to a gene: 4. CDR1 is GTSNPN, CDR2 SVGIG, per germline (reference sequence). There are 12 residues in the CDR3.

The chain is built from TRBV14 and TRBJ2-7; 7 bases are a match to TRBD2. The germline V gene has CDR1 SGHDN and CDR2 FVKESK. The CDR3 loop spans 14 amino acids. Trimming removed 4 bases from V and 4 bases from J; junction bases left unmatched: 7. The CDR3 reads CASSPASGYYEQYF. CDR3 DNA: TGTGCCAGCAGCCCCGCTAGCGGTTATTACGAGCAGTACTTC.

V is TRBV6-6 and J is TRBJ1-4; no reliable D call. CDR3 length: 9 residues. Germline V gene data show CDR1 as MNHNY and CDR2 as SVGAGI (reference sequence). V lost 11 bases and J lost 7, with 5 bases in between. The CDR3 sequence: CAVGEKLFF. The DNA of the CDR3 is TGTGCCGTGGGTGAAAAACTGTTTTTT.

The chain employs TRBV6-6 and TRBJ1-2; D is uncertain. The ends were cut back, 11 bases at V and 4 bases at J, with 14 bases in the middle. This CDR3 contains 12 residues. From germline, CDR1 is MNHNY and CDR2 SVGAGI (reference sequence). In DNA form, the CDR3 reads TGTGCCGCCAATAATCCCGGCTATGGCTACACCTTC. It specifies CAANNPGYGYTF.

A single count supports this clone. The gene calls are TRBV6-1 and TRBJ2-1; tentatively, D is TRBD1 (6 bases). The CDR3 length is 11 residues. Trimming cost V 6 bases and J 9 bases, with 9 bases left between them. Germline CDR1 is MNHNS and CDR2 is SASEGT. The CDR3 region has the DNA TGTGCCAGCAGAACGACAGGTGAGCAGTTCTTC. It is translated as CASRTTGEQFF.

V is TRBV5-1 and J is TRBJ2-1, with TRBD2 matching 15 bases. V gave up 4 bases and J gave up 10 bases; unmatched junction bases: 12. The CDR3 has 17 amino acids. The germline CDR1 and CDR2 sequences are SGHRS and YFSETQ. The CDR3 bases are TGCGCCAGCAGCCCCAACACGGGACTAGCGGGAGGAGGAGAGCAGTTCTTC. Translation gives CASSPNTGLAGGGEQFF.